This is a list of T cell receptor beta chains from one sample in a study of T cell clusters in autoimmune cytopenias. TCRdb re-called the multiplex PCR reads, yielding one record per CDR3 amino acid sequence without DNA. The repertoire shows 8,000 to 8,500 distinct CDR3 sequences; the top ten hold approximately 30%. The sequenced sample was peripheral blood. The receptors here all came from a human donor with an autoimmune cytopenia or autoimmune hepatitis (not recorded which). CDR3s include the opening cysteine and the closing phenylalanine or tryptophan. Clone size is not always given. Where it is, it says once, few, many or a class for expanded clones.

CDR3 protein: CSVEGLAGRNEQFF
clone size: medium-sized
V gene: TRBV29-1
J gene: TRBJ2-1

CDR3 protein: CASSTTGSYEQYF
clone size: medium-sized
V gene: TRBV19
J gene: TRBJ2-7

CDR3 protein: CASSGAGGSYNSPLHF
clone size: NA
V gene: TRBV6-5
J gene: TRBJ1-6

CDR3 protein: CSARDPGRYTF
clone size: NA
V gene: TRBV20-1
J gene: TRBJ1-2

CDR3 protein: CSVARQNTEAFF
clone size: medium-sized
V gene: TRBV29-1
J gene: TRBJ1-1

CDR3 protein: CSARSTAPNQPQHF
clone size: NA
V gene: TRBV20-1
J gene: TRBJ1-5

CDR3 protein: CASSYGGGTEAFF
clone size: NA
V gene: TRBV6-6
J gene: TRBJ1-1

CDR3 protein: CASSPAAANYGYTF
clone size: NA
V gene: TRBV5-6
J gene: TRBJ1-2

CDR3 protein: CASSYNSGPYEQYF
clone size: NA
V gene: TRBV12-3/TRBV12-4
J gene: TRBJ2-7

CDR3 protein: CSAEDSSGNQPQHF
clone size: NA
V gene: TRBV20-1
J gene: TRBJ1-5

CDR3 protein: CSVVGGSYNEQFF
clone size: medium-sized
V gene: TRBV29-1
J gene: TRBJ2-1

CDR3 protein: CASSLGHVDSGNQPQHF
clone size: NA
V gene: TRBV27
J gene: TRBJ1-5

CDR3 protein: CASSLNSADTQYF
clone size: NA
V gene: TRBV12-3/TRBV12-4
J gene: TRBJ2-3

CDR3 protein: CASSLITGEQYF
clone size: NA
V gene: TRBV27
J gene: TRBJ2-3

CDR3 protein: CSAPPATNQETQYF
clone size: NA
V gene: TRBV20-1
J gene: TRBJ2-5

CDR3 protein: CAISESRGGTDTGELFF
clone size: NA
V gene: TRBV10-3
J gene: TRBJ2-2